Following are 3 T cell receptor beta chains from one sample sequenced in a study of blood T cell repertoires in COVID-19. The assay was immunoSEQ multiplex PCR, and TCRdb's table has in-frame clones only and misses some. The sample holds 150,000 to 200,000 clones, 65% to 85% seen once. The sample was PBMCs or T cells enriched from blood (not recorded which). The receptor set was obtained from a man aged 40-49 years who had recovered from COVID-19.

V usage is TRBV7-3 and J usage is TRBJ2-1; 8 nucleotides agree with TRBD1. This CDR3 region has 15 residues. CDR1 is SGHTA, CDR2 FQGTGA, per germline. V was clipped by 1 base and J by 8 bases; unmatched bases: 7. Written as DNA, the CDR3 is TGTGCCAGCAGCTTAAGCCACAGGGGGACCGATGAGCAGTTCTTC. This translates into CASSLSHRGTDEQFF. Supplemented by reference TRBV7-3 and TRBJ2-1, the full variable domain reads GAGVSQTPSNKVTEKGKYVELRCDPISGHTALYWYRQSLGQGPEFLIYFQGTGAADDSGLPNDRFFAVRPEGSVSTLKIQRTERGDSAVYLCASSLSHRGTDEQFFGPGTRLTVL.

J is TRBJ2-7 and V is TRBV30; weak D call: TRBD1 (6 bases). The germline CDR1 and CDR2 sequences are GTSNPN and SVGIG (reference sequence). This CDR3 comprises 15 residues. Trimming cost V 0 bases and J 2 bases, with 14 bases left between them. The CDR3, as DNA: TGTGCCTGGAGTGTATCCAGGGGAAGGCCCTACGAGCAGTACTTC. Translated, it gives CAWSVSRGRPYEQYF.

The chain is built from TRBV6-5 and TRBJ2-7; D gene unclear. V lost 4 bases to trimming and J lost 3 bases, with 10 bases between them. This CDR3 has 13 residues. CDR1 is MNHEY and CDR2 is SVGAGI in the germline V gene. CDR3 sequence: CASSSYRNYEQYF. Here the CDR3 DNA reads TGTGCCAGCAGTTCGTACAGAAACTACGAGCAGTACTTC.